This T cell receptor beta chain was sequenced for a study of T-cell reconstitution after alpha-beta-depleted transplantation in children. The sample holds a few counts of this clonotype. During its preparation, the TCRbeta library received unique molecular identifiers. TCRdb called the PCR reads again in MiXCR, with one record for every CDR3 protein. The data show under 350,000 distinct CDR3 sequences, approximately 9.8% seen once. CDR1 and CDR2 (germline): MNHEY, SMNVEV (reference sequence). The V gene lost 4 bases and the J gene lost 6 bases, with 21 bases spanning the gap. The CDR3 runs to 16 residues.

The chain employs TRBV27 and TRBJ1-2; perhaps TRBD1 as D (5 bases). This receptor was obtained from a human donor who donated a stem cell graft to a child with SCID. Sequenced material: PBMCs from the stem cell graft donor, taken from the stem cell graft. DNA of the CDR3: TGTGCCAGCAGTTCTTATTGGCAGGGCGGGCGGAATGGCTACACCTTC. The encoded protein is CASSSYWQGGRNGYTF.